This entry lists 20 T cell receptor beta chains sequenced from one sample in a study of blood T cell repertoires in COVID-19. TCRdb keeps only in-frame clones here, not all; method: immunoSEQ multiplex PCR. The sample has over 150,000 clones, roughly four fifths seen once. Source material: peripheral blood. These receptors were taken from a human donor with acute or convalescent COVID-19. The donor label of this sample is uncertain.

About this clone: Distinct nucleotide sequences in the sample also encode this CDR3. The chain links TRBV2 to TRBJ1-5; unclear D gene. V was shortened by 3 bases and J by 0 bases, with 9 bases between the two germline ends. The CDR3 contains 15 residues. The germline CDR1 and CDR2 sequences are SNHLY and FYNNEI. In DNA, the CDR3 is TGTGCCAGCAGTGAGCGCTCGGGTAGCAATCAGCCCCAGCATTTT. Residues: CASSERSGSNQPQHF.

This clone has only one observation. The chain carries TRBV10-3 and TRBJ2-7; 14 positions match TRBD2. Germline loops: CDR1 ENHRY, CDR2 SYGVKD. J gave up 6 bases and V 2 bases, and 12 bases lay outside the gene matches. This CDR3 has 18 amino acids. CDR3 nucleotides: TGTGCCATCAGTGAGCAGTTGGGACTAGCGGGAGATTATGGCGAGCAGTACTTC. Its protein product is CAISEQLGLAGDYGEQYF.

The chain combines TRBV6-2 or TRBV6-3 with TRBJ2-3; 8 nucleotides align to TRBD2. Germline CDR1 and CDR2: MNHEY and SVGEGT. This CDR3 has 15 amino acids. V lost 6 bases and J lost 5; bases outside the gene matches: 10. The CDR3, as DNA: TGTGCCAGCAGCGGCCTTAGCGGGAAGGGAGATACGCAGTATTTT. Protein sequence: CASSGLSGKGDTQYF.

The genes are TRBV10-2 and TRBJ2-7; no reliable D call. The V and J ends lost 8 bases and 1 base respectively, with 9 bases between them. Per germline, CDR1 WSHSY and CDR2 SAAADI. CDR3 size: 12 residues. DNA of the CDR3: TGCGCCAGCGGCGCACAGTCCTACGAGCAGTACTTC. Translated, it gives CASGAQSYEQYF.

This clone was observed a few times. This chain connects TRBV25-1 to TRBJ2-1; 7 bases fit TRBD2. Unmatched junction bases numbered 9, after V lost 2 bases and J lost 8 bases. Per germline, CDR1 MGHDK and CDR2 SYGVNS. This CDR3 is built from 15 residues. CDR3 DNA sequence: TGTGCCAGCAGTGAAGGTGGGAGGGCCAGGGATGAGCAGTTCTTC. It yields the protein CASSEGGRARDEQFF.

CDR3 sequence (DNA): TGTGCCAGCTCACCTGAGGGAGGGCGGACTGAAGCTTTCTTT. This gives the protein CASSPEGGRTEAFF. The V call is TRBV18, the J call TRBJ1-1; D call uncertain. Germline V lookup: CDR1 KGHSH, CDR2 LQKENI. V was shortened by 3 bases and J by 5 bases, with 13 bases between the two germline ends. The CDR3 runs to 14 residues.

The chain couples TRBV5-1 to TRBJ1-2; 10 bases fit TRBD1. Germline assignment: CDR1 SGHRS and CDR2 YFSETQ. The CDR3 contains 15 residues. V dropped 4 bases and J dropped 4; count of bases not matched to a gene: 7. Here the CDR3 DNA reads TGCGCCAGCAGCCGCGGGACAGGGGTGGCCTATGGCTACACCTTC. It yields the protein CASSRGTGVAYGYTF.

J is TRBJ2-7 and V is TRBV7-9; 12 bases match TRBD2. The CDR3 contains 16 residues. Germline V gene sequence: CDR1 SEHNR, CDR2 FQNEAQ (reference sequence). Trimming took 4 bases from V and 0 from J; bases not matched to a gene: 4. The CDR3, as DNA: TGTGCCAGCAGCTCCCCTAGCGGGAGGGCCTCCTACGAGCAGTACTTC. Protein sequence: CASSSPSGRASYEQYF.

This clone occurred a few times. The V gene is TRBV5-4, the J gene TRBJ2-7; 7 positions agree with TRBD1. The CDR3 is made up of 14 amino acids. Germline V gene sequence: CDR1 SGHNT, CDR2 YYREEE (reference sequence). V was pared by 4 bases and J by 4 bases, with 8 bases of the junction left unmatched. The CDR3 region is CASSATGTSYEQYF. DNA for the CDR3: TGTGCCAGCAGCGCGACAGGGACCTCGTACGAGCAGTACTTC. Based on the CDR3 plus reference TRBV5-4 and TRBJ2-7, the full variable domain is ETGVTQSPTHLIKTRGQQVTLRCSSQSGHNTVSWYQQALGQGPQFIFQYYREEENGRGNFPPRFSGLQFPNYSSELNVNALELDDSALYLCASSATGTSYEQYFGPGTRLTVT.

Written as DNA, the CDR3 is TGTGCCAGCAGTTTTCGAGCGGGACTTGGAAATGAAAAACTGTTTTTT. The encoded protein is CASSFRAGLGNEKLFF. The J gene is TRBJ1-4, the V gene TRBV27, with D possibly TRBD1 on 5 matching bases. The CDR3 covers 16 residues. Germline V gives CDR1 MNHEY, CDR2 SMNVEV (reference sequence). V was cut by 3 bases and J by 5 bases, with 16 bases left in between.

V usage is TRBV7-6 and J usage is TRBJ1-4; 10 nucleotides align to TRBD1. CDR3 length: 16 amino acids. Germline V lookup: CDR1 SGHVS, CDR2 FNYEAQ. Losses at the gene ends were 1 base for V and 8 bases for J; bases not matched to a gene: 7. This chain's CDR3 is CASSLDASGQGEKLFF. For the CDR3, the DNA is TGTGCCAGCAGCTTAGATGCCTCGGGACAGGGGGAAAAACTGTTTTTT.

The CDR3 loop is CASGTSGRTSYNEQFF. CDR3 nucleotides: TGTGCTAGTGGGACTAGCGGGAGGACCTCCTACAATGAGCAGTTCTTC. J is TRBJ2-1 and V is TRBV12-5; 13 positions match TRBD2. Germline V CDR1 and CDR2: LGHNT, FRNRAP. The CDR3 runs 16 residues. V was clipped by 6 bases and J by 0 bases; unmatched bases: 2.

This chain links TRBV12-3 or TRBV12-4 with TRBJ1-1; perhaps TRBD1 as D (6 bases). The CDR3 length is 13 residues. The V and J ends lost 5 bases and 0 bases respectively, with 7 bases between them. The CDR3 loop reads CASSHRVNTEAFF. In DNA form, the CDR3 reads TGTGCCAGCAGTCACAGGGTGAACACTGAAGCTTTCTTT.

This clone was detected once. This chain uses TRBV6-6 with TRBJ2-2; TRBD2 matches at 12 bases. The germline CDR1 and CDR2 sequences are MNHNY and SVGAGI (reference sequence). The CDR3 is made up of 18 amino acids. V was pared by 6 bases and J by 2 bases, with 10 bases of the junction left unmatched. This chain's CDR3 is CASSRSGLAGPNTGELFF. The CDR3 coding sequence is TGTGCCAGCAGCCGAAGTGGACTAGCGGGACCTAACACCGGGGAGCTGTTTTTT.

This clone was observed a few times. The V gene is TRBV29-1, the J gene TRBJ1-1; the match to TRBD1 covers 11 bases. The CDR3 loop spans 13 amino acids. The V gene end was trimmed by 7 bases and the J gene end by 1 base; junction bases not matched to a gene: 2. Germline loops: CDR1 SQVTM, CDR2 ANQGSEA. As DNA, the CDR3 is TGCAGCGGGGACAGGGGGAGGAACACTGAAGCTTTCTTT. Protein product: CSGDRGRNTEAFF.

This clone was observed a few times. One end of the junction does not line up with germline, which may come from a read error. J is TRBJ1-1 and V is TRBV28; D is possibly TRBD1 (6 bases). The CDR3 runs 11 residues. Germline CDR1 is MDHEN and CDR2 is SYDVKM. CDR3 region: CASSPGTISFF. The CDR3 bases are TGTGCCAGCAGTCCAGGGACAATCTCATTTTTT.

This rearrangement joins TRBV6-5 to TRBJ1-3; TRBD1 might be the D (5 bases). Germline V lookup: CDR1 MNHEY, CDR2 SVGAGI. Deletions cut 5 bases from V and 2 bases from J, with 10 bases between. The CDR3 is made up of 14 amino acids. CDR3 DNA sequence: TGTGCCAGCAGTCAACAGGTCGCTGGAAACACCATATATTTT. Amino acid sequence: CASSQQVAGNTIYF.

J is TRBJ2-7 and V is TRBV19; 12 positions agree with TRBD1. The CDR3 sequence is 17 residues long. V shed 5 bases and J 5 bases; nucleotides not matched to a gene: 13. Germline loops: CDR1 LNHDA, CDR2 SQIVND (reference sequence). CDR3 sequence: CASSASSPGTGGHEQYF. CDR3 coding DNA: TGTGCCAGTAGTGCCTCTTCTCCCGGGACAGGGGGCCACGAGCAGTACTTC.

CDR3: CASSGIQVYTEAFF. The CDR3 nucleotides read TGTGCCAGCAGTGGAATACAGGTATACACTGAAGCTTTCTTT. The chain has TRBV25-1 and TRBJ1-1; possibly TRBD1 for D (5 bases). The V end lost 4 bases, the J end lost 3 bases, and 12 bases lay between the germline ends. This CDR3 region has 14 residues. Germline CDR1 and CDR2: MGHDK and SYGVNS.

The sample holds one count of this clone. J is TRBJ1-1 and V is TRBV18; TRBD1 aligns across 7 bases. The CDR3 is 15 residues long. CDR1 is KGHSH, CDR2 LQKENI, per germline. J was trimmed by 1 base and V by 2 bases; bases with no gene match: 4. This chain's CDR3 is CASSPGGQRNTEAFF. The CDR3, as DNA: TGTGCCAGCTCACCAGGGGGACAGAGGAACACTGAAGCTTTCTTT.